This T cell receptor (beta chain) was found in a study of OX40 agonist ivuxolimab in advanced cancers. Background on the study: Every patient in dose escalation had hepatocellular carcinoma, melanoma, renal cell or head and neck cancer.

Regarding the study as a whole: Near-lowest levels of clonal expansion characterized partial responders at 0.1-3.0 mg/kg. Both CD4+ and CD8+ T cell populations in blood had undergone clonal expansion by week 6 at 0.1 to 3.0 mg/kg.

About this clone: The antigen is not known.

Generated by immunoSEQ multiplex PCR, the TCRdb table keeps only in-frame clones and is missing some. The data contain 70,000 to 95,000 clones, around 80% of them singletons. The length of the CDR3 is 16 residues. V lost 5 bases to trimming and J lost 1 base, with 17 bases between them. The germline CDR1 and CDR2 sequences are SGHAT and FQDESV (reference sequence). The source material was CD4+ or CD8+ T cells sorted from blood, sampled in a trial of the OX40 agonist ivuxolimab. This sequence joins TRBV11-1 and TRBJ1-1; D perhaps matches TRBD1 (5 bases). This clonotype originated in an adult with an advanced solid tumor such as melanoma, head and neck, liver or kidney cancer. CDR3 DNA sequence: TGTGCCAGCAGCCCCCGGGAGGGGCGAGGGAACACTGAAGCTTTCTTT. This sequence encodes CASSPREGRGNTEAFF.